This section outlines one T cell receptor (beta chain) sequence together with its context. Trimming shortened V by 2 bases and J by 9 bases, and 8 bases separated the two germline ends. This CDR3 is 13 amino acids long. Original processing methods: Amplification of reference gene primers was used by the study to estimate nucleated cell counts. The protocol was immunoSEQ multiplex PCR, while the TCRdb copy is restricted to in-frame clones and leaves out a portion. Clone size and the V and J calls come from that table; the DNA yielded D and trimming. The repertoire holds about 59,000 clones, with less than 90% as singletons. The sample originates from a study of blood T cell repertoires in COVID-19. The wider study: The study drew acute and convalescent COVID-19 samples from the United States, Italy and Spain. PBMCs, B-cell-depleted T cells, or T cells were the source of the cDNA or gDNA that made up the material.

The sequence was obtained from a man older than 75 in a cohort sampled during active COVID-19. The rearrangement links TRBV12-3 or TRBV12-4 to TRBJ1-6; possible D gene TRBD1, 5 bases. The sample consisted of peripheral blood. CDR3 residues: CASSLRQSSPLHF. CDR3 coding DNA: TGTGCCAGCAGTTTAAGACAGAGTTCACCCCTCCACTTT.